This TCR beta chain was obtained from a study of vaccination effects on CD4 cells after COVID-19. The CDR3 runs to 16 residues. CDR1 is SGHNT, CDR2 YENEEA, per germline. Trimming removed 5 bases at V and 3 bases at J, with 20 bases between. With approximately ten days of culture completed, CD4+ T cells were isolated. This individual tested PCR-positive for SARS-CoV-2 infection between March and December 2020. Either the mRNA-1273 or the BNT162b2 vaccine was given to participants as two doses. In the cultures, half the medium was exchanged for IL-2 medium on days 3 and 7. Clones were read by immunoSEQ multiplex PCR, and TCRdb kept only the in-frame ones, dropping some. The sample consists of around 44,000 clones, less than 85% of them appearing once. This clone was seen a single time. Antigen unknown. Study-wide results and limits: Only a few convalescent patients and no early post-infection timepoints featured in the study.

The clonotype comes from a human donor who had a prior SARS-CoV-2 infection. The sample consisted of CD4+ T cells from PBMCs cultured without peptide, taken after COVID-19 vaccination. The J gene is TRBJ2-7, the V gene TRBV11-3; D perhaps matches TRBD2 (7 bases). The CDR3 DNA sequence: TGTGCCAGCAGCCCCGGTGGGGGGGGGCGCGACTACGAGCAGTACTTC. It codes for CASSPGGGGRDYEQYF.